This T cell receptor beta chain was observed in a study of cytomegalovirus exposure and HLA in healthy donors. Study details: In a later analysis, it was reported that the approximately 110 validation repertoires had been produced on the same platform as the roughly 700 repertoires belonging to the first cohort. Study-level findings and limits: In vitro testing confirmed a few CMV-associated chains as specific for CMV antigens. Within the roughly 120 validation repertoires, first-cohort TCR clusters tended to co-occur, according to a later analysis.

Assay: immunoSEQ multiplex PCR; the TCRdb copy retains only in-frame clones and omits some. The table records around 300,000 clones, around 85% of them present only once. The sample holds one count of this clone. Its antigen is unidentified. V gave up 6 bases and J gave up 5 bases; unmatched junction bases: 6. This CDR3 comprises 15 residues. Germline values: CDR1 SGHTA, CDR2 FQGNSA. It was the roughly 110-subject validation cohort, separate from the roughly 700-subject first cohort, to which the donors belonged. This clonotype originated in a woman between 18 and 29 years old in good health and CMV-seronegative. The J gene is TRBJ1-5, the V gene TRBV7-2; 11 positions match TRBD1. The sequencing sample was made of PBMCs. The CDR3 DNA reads TGTGCCAGCAGTCCGGGACAGGGGGTTTATCAGCCCCAGCATTTT. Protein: CASSPGQGVYQPQHF.